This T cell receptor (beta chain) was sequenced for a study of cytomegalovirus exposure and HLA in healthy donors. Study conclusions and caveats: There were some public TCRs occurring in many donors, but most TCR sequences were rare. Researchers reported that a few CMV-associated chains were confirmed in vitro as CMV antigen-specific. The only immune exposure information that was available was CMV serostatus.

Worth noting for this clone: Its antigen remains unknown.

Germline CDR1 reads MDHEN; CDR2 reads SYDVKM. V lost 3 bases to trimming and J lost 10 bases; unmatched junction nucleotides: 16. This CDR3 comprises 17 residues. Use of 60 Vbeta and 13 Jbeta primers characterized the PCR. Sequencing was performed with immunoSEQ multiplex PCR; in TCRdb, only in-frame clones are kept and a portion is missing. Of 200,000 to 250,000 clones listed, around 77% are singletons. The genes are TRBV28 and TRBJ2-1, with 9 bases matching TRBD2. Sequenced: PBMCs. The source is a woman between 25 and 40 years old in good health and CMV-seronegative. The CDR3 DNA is TGTGCCAGCAGTTTGGACCTATGGCGGGAGGGCCTTAGGGAGCAGTTCTTC. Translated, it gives CASSLDLWREGLREQFF.